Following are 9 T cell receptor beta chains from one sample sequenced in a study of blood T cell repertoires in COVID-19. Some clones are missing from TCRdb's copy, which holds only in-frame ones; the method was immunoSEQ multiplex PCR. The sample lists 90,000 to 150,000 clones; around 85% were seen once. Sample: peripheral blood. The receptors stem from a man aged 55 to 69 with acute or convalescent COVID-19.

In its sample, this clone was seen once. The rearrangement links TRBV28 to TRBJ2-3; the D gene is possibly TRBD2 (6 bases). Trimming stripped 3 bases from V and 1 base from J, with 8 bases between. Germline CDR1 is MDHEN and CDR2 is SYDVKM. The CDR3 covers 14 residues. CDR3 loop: CASSLQRGTDTQYF. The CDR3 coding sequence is TGTGCCAGCAGTTTGCAGCGGGGCACAGATACGCAGTATTTT.

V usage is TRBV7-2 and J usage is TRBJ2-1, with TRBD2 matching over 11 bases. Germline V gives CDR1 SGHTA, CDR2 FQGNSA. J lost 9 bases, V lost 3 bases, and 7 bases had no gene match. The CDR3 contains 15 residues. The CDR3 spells CASSFGTSGLGEQFF. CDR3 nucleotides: TGTGCCAGCAGCTTCGGGACTAGCGGCCTCGGTGAGCAGTTCTTC.

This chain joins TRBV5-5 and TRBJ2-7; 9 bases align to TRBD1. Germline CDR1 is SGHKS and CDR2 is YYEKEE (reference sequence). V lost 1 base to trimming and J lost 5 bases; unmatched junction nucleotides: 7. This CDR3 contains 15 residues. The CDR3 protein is CASSLFRDRDNEQYF. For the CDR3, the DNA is TGTGCCAGCAGCTTGTTCCGGGACAGGGACAACGAGCAGTACTTC.

In nucleotides, the CDR3 is TGTGCCAGCAGCCGTACCTCCGCTAGGTACAATGAGCAGTTCTTC. Residues: CASSRTSARYNEQFF. The V call is TRBV7-6, the J call TRBJ2-1; D not certain. Trimming took 5 bases from V and 4 from J, leaving 15 bases between them. Germline assignment: CDR1 SGHVS and CDR2 FNYEAQ. The CDR3 sequence is 15 residues long.

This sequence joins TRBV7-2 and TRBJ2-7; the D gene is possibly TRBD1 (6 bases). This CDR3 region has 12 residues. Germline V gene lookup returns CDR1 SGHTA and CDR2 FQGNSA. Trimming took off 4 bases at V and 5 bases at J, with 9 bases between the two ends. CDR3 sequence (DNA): TGTGCCAGCAGCTCAACAGGGAACGAGCAGTACTTC. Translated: CASSSTGNEQYF.

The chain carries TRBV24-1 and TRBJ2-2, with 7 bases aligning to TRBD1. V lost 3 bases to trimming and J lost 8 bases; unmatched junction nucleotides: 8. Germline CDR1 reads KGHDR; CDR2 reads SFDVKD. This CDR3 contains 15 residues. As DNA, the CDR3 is TGTGCCACCAGTGATCCATCGGGACAGCGGGGGGAGCTGTTTTTT. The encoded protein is CATSDPSGQRGELFF.

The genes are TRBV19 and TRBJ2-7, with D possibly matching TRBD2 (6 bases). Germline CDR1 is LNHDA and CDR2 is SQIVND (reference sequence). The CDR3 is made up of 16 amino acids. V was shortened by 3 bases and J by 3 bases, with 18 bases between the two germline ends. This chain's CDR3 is CASSISSGGTVYEQYF. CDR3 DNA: TGTGCCAGTAGTATTAGTTCCGGAGGGACGGTCTACGAGCAGTACTTC.

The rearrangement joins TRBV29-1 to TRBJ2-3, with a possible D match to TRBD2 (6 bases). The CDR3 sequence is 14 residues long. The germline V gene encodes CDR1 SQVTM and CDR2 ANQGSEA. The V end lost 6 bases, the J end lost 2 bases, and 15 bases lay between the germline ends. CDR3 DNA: TGCAGCGTCCGTAAGTTAGCGGACACAGATACGCAGTATTTT. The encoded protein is CSVRKLADTDTQYF.

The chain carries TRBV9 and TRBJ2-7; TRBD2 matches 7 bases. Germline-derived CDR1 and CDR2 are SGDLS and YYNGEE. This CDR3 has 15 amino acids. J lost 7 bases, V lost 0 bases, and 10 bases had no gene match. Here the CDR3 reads CASSVGLADLGEQYF. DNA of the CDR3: TGTGCCAGCAGCGTAGGCCTAGCGGACTTGGGGGAGCAGTACTTC.